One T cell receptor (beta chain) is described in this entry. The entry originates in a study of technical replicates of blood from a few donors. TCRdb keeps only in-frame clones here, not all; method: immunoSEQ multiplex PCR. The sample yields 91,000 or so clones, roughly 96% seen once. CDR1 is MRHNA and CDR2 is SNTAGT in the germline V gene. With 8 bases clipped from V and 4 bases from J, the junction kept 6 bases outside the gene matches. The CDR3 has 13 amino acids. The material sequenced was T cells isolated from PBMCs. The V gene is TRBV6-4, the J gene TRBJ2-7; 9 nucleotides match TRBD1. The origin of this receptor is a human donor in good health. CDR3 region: CASSQDRGYEQYF. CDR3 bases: TGTGCCAGCTCGCAAGACAGGGGGTACGAGCAGTACTTC.